This TCR beta chain is drawn from a study of T cell responses to AZD1222 COVID-19 vaccine. Clones were sequenced by immunoSEQ multiplex PCR, and TCRdb holds only the in-frame ones, with some missing. Among about 120,000 clones listed, around 83% were seen once. In the case of this clone: What it binds is unknown.

General observations from the study: Distributed over spike, vaccine-associated CD4 TCRs predominated at 160-218 and 743-854. Targets within unmutated variant regions were reportedly found for nearly half of spike-specific TCRs. Two doses of AZD1222 preceded a rise in Spike-specific TCR breadth and depth. Just 5 to 7 people given AZD1222 tested seropositive at baseline.

The CDR3 sequence is 15 residues long. With 5 bases removed from V and 0 bases from J, the gap between germline ends came to 10 bases. Germline V gene lookup returns CDR1 WNHNN and CDR2 SYGVQD (reference sequence). The rearrangement joins TRBV10-1 to TRBJ2-2; perhaps TRBD1 as D (6 bases). The specimen comprised peripheral blood, sampled 28 days after the second AZD1222 dose. This receptor was identified in an adult who received the AZD1222 COVID-19 vaccine. In DNA form, the CDR3 reads TGCGCCAGCAGTCTGGACAGTTCGAACACCGGGGAGCTGTTTTTT. This codes for CASSLDSSNTGELFF.